These 16 T cell receptor beta chains share one sample of origin, sequenced in a study of neoadjuvant anti-PD-1 for oral cavity cancer. Profiled with immunoSEQ multiplex PCR; TCRdb holds only in-frame clones, not every one. The table shows roughly 15,000 clones, with about four fifths occurring only once. Time point indicated: after neoadjuvant nivolumab, at surgical resection. The sample consisted of PBMCs, taken after nivolumab (anti-PD-1) treatment. The source is a person aged 40 to 85 with oral cavity squamous cell carcinoma.

This clone was counted once. This chain uses TRBV5-6 with TRBJ2-2, with TRBD2 matching over 8 bases. The germline V gene encodes CDR1 SGHDT and CDR2 YYEEEE. This CDR3 has 15 amino acids. Trimming took 0 bases from V and 4 from J; bases not matched to a gene: 2. As DNA, the CDR3 is TGTGCCAGCAGCTTGGACGGGAGGGTCACCGGGGAGCTGTTTTTT. Encoded protein: CASSLDGRVTGELFF.

The gene calls are TRBV7-6 and TRBJ2-7; 7 nucleotides agree with TRBD2. Germline CDR1 reads SGHVS; CDR2 reads FNYEAQ. The trim removed 0 bases at V and 2 bases at J, leaving 10 bases unmatched. This CDR3 has 17 residues. The CDR3 spells CASSLAGTTSSPYEQYF. Written as DNA, the CDR3 is TGTGCCAGCAGCTTAGCGGGGACTACTAGCTCCCCCTACGAGCAGTACTTC.

The table lists this clone with a few counts. The CDR3 DNA follows: TGTGCCAGCAGCTTAGCAAACAGGGGGCTGTACTTC. Translating gives CASSLANRGLYF. The chain links TRBV11-2 to TRBJ2-7, with TRBD1 matching over 9 bases. Losses at the gene ends were 1 base for V and 12 bases for J; bases not matched to a gene: 4. The CDR3 sequence is 12 residues long. CDR1 and CDR2 from the germline V gene are SGHAT and FQNNGV.

The chain links TRBV10-3 to TRBJ2-1; TRBD1 matches at 7 bases. V lost 11 bases and J lost 8; bases outside the gene matches: 9. Germline V gene sequence: CDR1 ENHRY, CDR2 SYGVKD. This CDR3 comprises 12 residues. As DNA, the CDR3 is TGTGCCTCCACCAAAGGGGGCGATGAGCAGTTCTTC. Protein product: CASTKGGDEQFF.

The rearrangement links TRBV6-6 to TRBJ2-5, with 11 bases identical to TRBD1. The CDR3 totals 15 residues. The junction had 9 bases not matched to a gene; V was cut back by 4 bases and J by 8 bases. Per the germline V gene, CDR1 is MNHNY and CDR2 is SVGAGI (reference sequence). The CDR3 nucleotides are TGTGCCAGCAGTTCGGACAGGGGGCTTTTCCCAACCCAGTACTTC. Translated: CASSSDRGLFPTQYF.

The chain recombines TRBV19 with TRBJ1-2; no firm D call. Germline lookup yields CDR1 LNHDA and CDR2 SQIVND (reference sequence). The V gene lost 3 bases and the J gene lost 0 bases, with 8 bases spanning the gap. This CDR3 is 14 amino acids long. The CDR3 is CASSIGRANYGYTF. The CDR3 nucleotides read TGTGCCAGTAGTATTGGGAGAGCTAACTATGGCTACACCTTC.

The chain is built from TRBV2 and TRBJ1-2; 8 positions agree with TRBD1. The CDR3 is 15 residues long. After removal of 6 bases from V and 8 bases from J, the junction contained 14 bases not matched to a gene. In germline, CDR1 is SNHLY, CDR2 FYNNEI. This CDR3 reads CASRQLSTGAVGYTF. CDR3 DNA: TGTGCCAGCAGACAACTATCGACAGGGGCGGTAGGCTACACCTTC.

The gene calls are TRBV11-2 and TRBJ2-1; 11 bases fit TRBD2. The CDR3 extends over 15 amino acids. Germline V gene data show CDR1 as SGHAT and CDR2 as FQNNGV. V dropped 3 bases and J dropped 4; count of bases not matched to a gene: 2. The CDR3 sequence: CASSLGLAAYNEQFF. The CDR3 bases are TGTGCCAGCAGCTTGGGACTAGCGGCTTACAATGAGCAGTTCTTC.

This clone was found a few times. This chain joins TRBV4-1 and TRBJ2-2; 8 nucleotides match TRBD1. The CDR3 runs to 17 residues. The germline V gene has CDR1 MGHRA and CDR2 YSYEKL. The J segment lost 4 bases and the V segment lost 1 base, leaving 8 bases of the junction unmatched. The CDR3 loop reads CASSQGWAGGFTGELFF. The CDR3 DNA sequence: TGCGCCAGCAGCCAAGGGTGGGCAGGGGGCTTCACCGGGGAGCTGTTTTTT.

The rearrangement joins TRBV5-4 to TRBJ2-1; D remains unclear. Per the germline V gene, CDR1 is SGHNT and CDR2 is YYREEE (reference sequence). The CDR3 runs 15 residues. The ends were cut back, 0 bases at V and 7 bases at J, with 14 bases in the middle. CDR3 amino acids: CASSLGLGVENEQFF. The CDR3 DNA sequence: TGTGCCAGCAGCTTGGGCCTGGGCGTGGAGAATGAGCAGTTCTTC.

V gene TRBV19 combines with J gene TRBJ1-1, with D possibly TRBD1 on 5 matching bases. Germline V lookup: CDR1 LNHDA, CDR2 SQIVND (reference sequence). Trimming removed 6 bases from V and 8 bases from J, with 16 bases in between. The CDR3 sequence is 13 residues long. As DNA, the CDR3 is TGTGCCAGTAGACCCTCCAGGGCCCCCGAAGCTTTCTTT. It is translated as CASRPSRAPEAFF.

The genes are TRBV9 and TRBJ2-5; no definite D call. Germline V gives CDR1 SGDLS, CDR2 YYNGEE. The V end lost 4 bases, the J end lost 0 bases, and 7 bases lay between the germline ends. The CDR3 length is 13 residues. The CDR3, as DNA: TGTGCCAGCAGCTCCGACAACCAAGAGACCCAGTACTTC. Translated: CASSSDNQETQYF.

The V gene is TRBV11-2, the J gene TRBJ1-5; D gene uncertain. V was cut by 0 bases and J by 3 bases, with 9 bases left in between. CDR3 length equals 15 residues. Germline-derived CDR1 and CDR2 are SGHAT and FQNNGV. The CDR3 DNA reads TGTGCCAGCAGCTTAGACGGGCAGGTCAATCAGCCCCAGCATTTT. As protein: CASSLDGQVNQPQHF.

This clone appeared a few times. The chain joins TRBV7-8 to TRBJ2-1; 7 bases map to TRBD1. The ends lost 8 bases at V and 6 bases at J; junction bases unmatched: 1. The CDR3 spans 11 residues. Germline V CDR1 and CDR2: SGHVS, FQNEAQ. DNA of the CDR3: TGTGCCAGCCACAGGGGCAATGAGCAGTTCTTC. Its protein product is CASHRGNEQFF. The whole variable domain, filled in from reference TRBV7-8 and TRBJ2-1, reads GAGVSQSPRYKVAKRGQDVALRCDPISGHVSLFWYQQALGQGPEFLTYFQNEAQLDKSGLPSDRFFAERPEGSVSTLKIQRTQQEDSAVYLCASHRGNEQFFGPGTRLTVL.

V gene TRBV9 combines with J gene TRBJ2-2; 7 positions agree with TRBD2. Trimming cost V 3 bases and J 4 bases; bases outside gene matches: 12. Germline V gene data show CDR1 as SGDLS and CDR2 as YYNGEE. This CDR3 has 17 residues. CDR3 sequence (DNA): TGTGCCAGCAGCGCGCCGACCTCACTAGCGAGCACCGGGGAGCTGTTTTTT. This encodes CASSAPTSLASTGELFF.

The chain carries TRBV6-1 and TRBJ2-7; no reliable D call. The CDR3 is 12 residues long. V was shortened by 7 bases and J by 7 bases, with 14 bases between the two germline ends. Germline CDR1 and CDR2: MNHNS and SASEGT. Written as DNA, the CDR3 is TGTGCCAGCACCGACCCTCCAGGAGAGCAGTACTTC. Translating it yields CASTDPPGEQYF.